Below are 10 T cell receptor beta chains sequenced from a single sample in a study of PD-L1 blockade in urothelial cancer. Generated by immunoSEQ multiplex PCR, the TCRdb table keeps only in-frame clones and is missing some. There are about 87,000 clones in the sample; 84% occur only once, and 2% to 2.5% lies in the top ten. The sample's time point: pretreatment peripheral blood. The sequences come from PBMCs, collected around atezolizumab (anti-PD-L1) treatment. Receptor source: a man in his fifties or sixties with urothelial cancer.

The CDR3 reads CAWSVPGITSYGYTF. Here the CDR3 DNA reads TGTGCCTGGAGTGTACCGGGGATAACGTCCTATGGCTACACCTTC. The chain joins TRBV30 to TRBJ1-2; D unclear. V was clipped by 0 bases and J by 4 bases, with 15 bases between them. The CDR3 runs to 15 residues. Per germline, CDR1 GTSNPN and CDR2 SVGIG (reference sequence).

This clone appeared a single time. This chain links TRBV5-6 with TRBJ2-1; TRBD2 matches at 8 bases. Germline V gene data show CDR1 as SGHDT and CDR2 as YYEEEE. The CDR3 is 16 residues long. With V trimmed by 3 bases and J by 7 bases, 12 bases remained unmatched. This CDR3 reads CASSSSGSGRSNEQFF. CDR3 in DNA: TGTGCCAGCAGCTCGTCGGGGAGCGGGAGATCTAATGAGCAGTTCTTC. The full variable domain, completed using reference TRBV5-6 and TRBJ2-1, is DAGVTQSPTHLIKTRGQQVTLRCSPKSGHDTVSWYQQALGQGPQFIFQYYEEEERQRGNFPDRFSGHQFPNYSSELNVNALLLGDSALYLCASSSSGSGRSNEQFFGPGTRLTVL.

The genes are TRBV25-1 and TRBJ1-2; D gene uncertain. The V end was cut by 0 bases, the J end by 6 bases, with 11 bases between. Looked up from germline, CDR1 is MGHDK and CDR2 is SYGVNS. CDR3 size: 14 residues. The chain's CDR3 is CASSEYGQENGYTF. The CDR3 DNA reads as TGTGCCAGCAGTGAATATGGGCAGGAAAATGGCTACACCTTC.

This rearrangement joins TRBV10-1 to TRBJ2-5, with 7 bases matching TRBD1. The trim removed 5 bases at V and 5 bases at J, leaving 2 bases unmatched. This CDR3 comprises 12 residues. Germline V gene sequence: CDR1 WNHNN, CDR2 SYGVQD (reference sequence). The CDR3 coding sequence is TGCGCCAGCAGTATGGACAGGGAGACCCAGTACTTC. It translates to CASSMDRETQYF.

The V call is TRBV7-3, the J call TRBJ2-2; TRBD1 matches 7 bases. The V and J ends lost 5 bases and 4 bases, in that order; junction bases with no gene match: 7. The CDR3 spans 15 residues. Per germline, CDR1 SGHTA and CDR2 FQGTGA. CDR3 DNA sequence: TGTGCCAGCAGCCTTGGGCCAGGGGGCACCGGGGAGCTGTTTTTT. The encoded protein is CASSLGPGGTGELFF.

The chain employs TRBV28 and TRBJ2-3; the match to TRBD1 covers 10 bases. The V gene's germline CDR1 is MDHEN and CDR2 SYDVKM. V shed 10 bases, J shed 2 bases, and the junction held 12 bases outside the gene matches. The CDR3 totals 16 residues. The CDR3 loop is CATRTSGTGATDTQYF. DNA for the CDR3: TGTGCCACCAGAACATCCGGGACAGGGGCCACAGATACGCAGTATTTT.

The gene calls are TRBV19 and TRBJ2-1; TRBD1 matches at 9 bases. The CDR3 runs to 14 residues. The trim removed 3 bases at V and 8 bases at J, leaving 5 bases unmatched. Germline V lookup: CDR1 LNHDA, CDR2 SQIVND (reference sequence). The chain's CDR3 is CASSMIDRGYEQFF. In nucleotides, the CDR3 is TGTGCCAGTAGTATGATCGACAGGGGGTATGAGCAGTTCTTC.

The rearrangement links TRBV29-1 to TRBJ2-7, with D uncertain. The CDR3 covers 11 residues. The germline CDR1 and CDR2 sequences are SQVTM and ANQGSEA. V was trimmed by 4 bases and J by 4 bases, leaving 8 bases between them. The CDR3 sequence is CSVGSRYEQYF. The CDR3 nucleotides are TGCAGCGTTGGGTCTCGGTACGAGCAGTACTTC.

V gene TRBV7-9 combines with J gene TRBJ2-6; 8 bases map to TRBD1. CDR1 is SEHNR and CDR2 is FQNEAQ in the germline V gene (reference sequence). There are 16 residues in the CDR3. The J segment lost 4 bases and the V segment lost 5 bases, leaving 7 bases of the junction unmatched. CDR3 DNA: TGTGCCAGCAGCCATGGACAGGGCCCCGGGGCCAACGTCCTGACTTTC. It yields the protein CASSHGQGPGANVLTF. The variable domain in full, completed from reference TRBV7-9 and TRBJ2-6, reads DTGVSQNPRHKITKRGQNVTFRCDPISEHNRLYWYRQTLGQGPEFLTYFQNEAQLEKSRLLSDRFSAERPKGSFSTLEIQRTEQGDSAMYLCASSHGQGPGANVLTFGAGSRLTVL.

The rearrangement uses TRBV19 and TRBJ2-7; TRBD1 might be the D (6 bases). V lost 6 bases, J lost 7 bases, and 16 bases lay in between. CDR3 length: 13 residues. Germline V lookup: CDR1 LNHDA, CDR2 SQIVND (reference sequence). For the CDR3, the DNA is TGTGCCAGTAGCGATCAGGGGACACTGGAGCAGTACTTC. This codes for CASSDQGTLEQYF. Full variable domain (remainder filled in from reference TRBV19 and TRBJ2-7): DGGITQSPKYLFRKEGQNVTLSCEQNLNHDAMYWYRQDPGQGLRLIYYSQIVNDFQKGDIAEGYSVSREKKESFPLTVTSAQKNPTAFYLCASSDQGTLEQYFGPGTRLTVT.